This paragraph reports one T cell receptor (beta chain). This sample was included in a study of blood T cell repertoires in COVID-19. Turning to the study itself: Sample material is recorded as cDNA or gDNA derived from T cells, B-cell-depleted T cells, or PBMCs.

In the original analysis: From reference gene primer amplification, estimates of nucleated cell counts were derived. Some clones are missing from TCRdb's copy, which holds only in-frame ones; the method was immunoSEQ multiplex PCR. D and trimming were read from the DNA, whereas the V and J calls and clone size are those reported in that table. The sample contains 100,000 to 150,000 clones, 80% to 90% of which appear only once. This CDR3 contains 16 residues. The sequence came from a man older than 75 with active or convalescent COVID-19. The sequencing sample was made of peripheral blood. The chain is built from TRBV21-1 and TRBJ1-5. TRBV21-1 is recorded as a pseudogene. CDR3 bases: TGTGCCAGCAGCAAAGCACGGGGAGGAAGCAATCAGCCCCAGCATTTT. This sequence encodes CASSKARGGSNQPQHF.